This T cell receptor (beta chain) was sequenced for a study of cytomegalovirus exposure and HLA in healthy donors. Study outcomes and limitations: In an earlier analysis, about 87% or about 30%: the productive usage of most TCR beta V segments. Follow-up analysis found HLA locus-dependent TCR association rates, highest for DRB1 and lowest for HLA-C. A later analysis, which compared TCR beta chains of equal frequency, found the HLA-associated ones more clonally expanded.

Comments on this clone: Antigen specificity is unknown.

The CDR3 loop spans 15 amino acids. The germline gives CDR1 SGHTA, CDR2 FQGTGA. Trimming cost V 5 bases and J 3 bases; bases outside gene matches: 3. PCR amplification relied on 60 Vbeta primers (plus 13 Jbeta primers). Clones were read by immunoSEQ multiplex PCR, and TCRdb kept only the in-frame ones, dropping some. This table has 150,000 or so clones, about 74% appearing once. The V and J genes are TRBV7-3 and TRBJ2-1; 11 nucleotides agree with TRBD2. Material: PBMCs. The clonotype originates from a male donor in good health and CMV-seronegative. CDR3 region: CASSETSGGYNEQFF. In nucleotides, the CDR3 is TGTGCCAGCAGCGAAACTAGCGGGGGCTACAATGAGCAGTTCTTC.